The sequence of this T cell receptor beta chain was determined in a study of shared clonotypes between healthy human individuals. Overall study findings and caveats: Clonotype sharing levels among donors were expected to vary with sequencing depth. Non-shared clonotypes showed lower generation probabilities than clonotypes common to all four donors. Across subsets, estimated richness was generally greater for naive than for memory populations.

Tens of thousands of T cell genomes (around 200 ng DNA) went into each sorted-subset replicate. Sequencing used immunoSEQ multiplex PCR; TCRdb keeps in-frame clones, though not all of them. The repertoire holds around 560,000 clones, around 95% seen once, with over 0.1% in the top ten. This CDR3 has 13 amino acids. V was cut by 2 bases and J by 2 bases, with 7 bases left in between. Germline CDR1 is MNHNY and CDR2 is SVGAGI (reference sequence). Positive CCR7 selection of CD45RO-negative cells yielded the naive CD8 cells, and terminally differentiated effector memory CD45RA+ cells were excluded. As to this clone: Its antigen is not known.

Input material: naive CD8+ T cells sorted from blood. The origin of this receptor is a woman aged 30 to 39 in good health. V usage is TRBV6-6 and J usage is TRBJ2-7; no firm D call. CDR3 nucleotide sequence: TGTGCCAGCAGTTACGTAGCAGCCTACGAGCAGTACTTC. Translating it yields CASSYVAAYEQYF.